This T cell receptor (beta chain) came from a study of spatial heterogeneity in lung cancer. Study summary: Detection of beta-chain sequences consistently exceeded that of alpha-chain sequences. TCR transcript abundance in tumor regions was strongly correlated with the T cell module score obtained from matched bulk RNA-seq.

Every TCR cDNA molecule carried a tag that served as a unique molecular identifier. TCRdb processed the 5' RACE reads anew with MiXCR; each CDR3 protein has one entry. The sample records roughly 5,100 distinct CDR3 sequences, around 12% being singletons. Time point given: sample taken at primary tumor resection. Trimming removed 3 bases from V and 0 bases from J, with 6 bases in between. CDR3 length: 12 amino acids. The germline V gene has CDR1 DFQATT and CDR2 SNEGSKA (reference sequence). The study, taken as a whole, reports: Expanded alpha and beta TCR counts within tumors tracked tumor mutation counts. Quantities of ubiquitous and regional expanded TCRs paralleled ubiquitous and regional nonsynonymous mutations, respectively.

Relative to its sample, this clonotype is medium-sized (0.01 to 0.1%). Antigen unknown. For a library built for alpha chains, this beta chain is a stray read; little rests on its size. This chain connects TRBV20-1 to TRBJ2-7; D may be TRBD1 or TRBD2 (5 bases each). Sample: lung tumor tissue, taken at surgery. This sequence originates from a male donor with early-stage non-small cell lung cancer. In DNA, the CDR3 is TGCAGTGCTAGTGGGGGCTCCTACGAGCAGTACTTC. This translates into CSASGGSYEQYF.